This TCR beta chain was profiled in a study of radiotherapy plus CTLA-4 blockade in lung cancer. TCRdb's table, derived via immunoSEQ multiplex PCR, lists solely in-frame clones and lacks some. The table shows about 98,000 clones, with more than 75% occurring only once. Trimming shortened V by 6 bases and J by 7 bases, and 15 bases separated the two germline ends. Germline CDR1 reads MDHEN; CDR2 reads SYDVKM. The length of the CDR3 is 14 residues. Sequencing used peripheral blood, obtained from a patient treated with radiotherapy plus ipilimumab. This receptor was identified in a human donor with non-small cell lung cancer who had a partial response to radiotherapy plus ipilimumab. This rearrangement joins TRBV28 to TRBJ1-4; D ambiguous. CDR3 DNA sequence: TGTGCCAGCAGCCCTCCCGGCCGGGGTGAAAAACTGTTTTTT. As protein: CASSPPGRGEKLFF.